This T cell receptor beta chain comes out of a study of blood T cells in healthy people across ages. This CDR3 contains 13 residues. V lost 4 bases, J lost 11 bases, and 15 bases lay in between. From germline, CDR1 is MDHEN and CDR2 SYDVKM. The study's findings and limits: Researchers report that TCR beta diversity correlated strongly with naive T cell percentage. Estimated diversity that came from one million T cells was considered an underestimate.

This clonotype was seen a handful of times. Its specificity is not known. It was with a sample-barcoded 5' primer and a J-beta primer mix that a second PCR of roughly 7 to 12 cycles was run. MiXCR was run by TCRdb on the 5' RACE reads, yielding one entry per CDR3 protein. The table includes over 450,000 distinct CDR3 sequences, about 24% detected once. Separately, the same data were catalogued under a study of T cells of mothers and their children. That investigation notes: For each mother, over 9 million TCR beta CDR3 reads were obtained, and for each child, 2.5 million to 3 million.

The sequence came from a boy under 18 in good health. The sequenced sample consisted of blood. The chain links TRBV28 to TRBJ2-4; either TRBD1 or TRBD2 may supply D (5 bases each). This CDR3 is CASSWGPLGLQYF. The CDR3, as DNA: TGTGCCAGCAGTTGGGGACCGTTAGGACTTCAGTACTTC.